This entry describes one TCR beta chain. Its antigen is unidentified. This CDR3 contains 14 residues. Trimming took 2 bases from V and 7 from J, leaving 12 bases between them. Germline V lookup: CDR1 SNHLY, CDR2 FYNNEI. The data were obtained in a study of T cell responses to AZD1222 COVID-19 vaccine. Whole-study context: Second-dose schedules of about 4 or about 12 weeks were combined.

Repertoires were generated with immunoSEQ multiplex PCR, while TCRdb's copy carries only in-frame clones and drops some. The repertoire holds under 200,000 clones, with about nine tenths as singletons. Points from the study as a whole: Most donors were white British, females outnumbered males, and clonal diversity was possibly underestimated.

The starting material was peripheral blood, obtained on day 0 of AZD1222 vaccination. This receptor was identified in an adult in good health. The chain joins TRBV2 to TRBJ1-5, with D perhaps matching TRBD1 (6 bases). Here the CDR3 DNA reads TGTGCCAGCAGTGAATTCAGGGGAGAACAGCCCCAGCATTTT. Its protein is CASSEFRGEQPQHF. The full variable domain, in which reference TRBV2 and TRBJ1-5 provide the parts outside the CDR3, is EPEVTQTPSHQVTQMGQEVILRCVPISNHLYFYWYRQILGQKVEFLVSFYNNEISEKSEIFDDQFSVERPDGSNFTLKIRSTKLEDSAMYFCASSEFRGEQPQHFGDGTRLSIL.